This passage covers 24 T cell receptor beta chains from one sample sequenced in a study of blood T cell repertoires in COVID-19. Data came from immunoSEQ multiplex PCR; TCRdb stores just in-frame clones and leaves some out. This sample carries about 300,000 clones, around 84% of them seen once, and the ten largest clones take 1.9%. Material: PBMCs or T cells enriched from blood (not recorded which). Receptors were obtained from a woman in her thirties who had been exposed to COVID-19.

DNA of the CDR3: TGTGCCAGCATGGGATCTACGGGGAATCAGCCCCAGCATTTT. Amino acids: CASMGSTGNQPQHF. The rearrangement uses TRBV27 and TRBJ1-5; no clear D. Germline V gene lookup returns CDR1 MNHEY and CDR2 SMNVEV (reference sequence). Between the trimmed V and J ends, which lost 7 bases and 4 bases, there was a span of 14 bases. The CDR3 contains 14 residues.

This chain connects TRBV10-3 to TRBJ1-1; a possible D gene is TRBD1 (6 bases). V lost 5 bases, J lost 3 bases, and 7 bases lay in between. This CDR3 has 12 amino acids. CDR1 and CDR2 (germline): ENHRY, SYGVKD. The CDR3 DNA reads TGTGCCATCAGTCCAGGGGACACTGAAGCTTTCTTT. This sequence encodes CAISPGDTEAFF.

The chain carries TRBV5-4 and TRBJ2-2; 9 nucleotides match TRBD1. Germline V lookup: CDR1 SGHNT, CDR2 YYREEE (reference sequence). The CDR3 contains 15 residues. V lost 4 bases to trimming and J lost 5 bases; unmatched junction nucleotides: 6. The CDR3 nucleotides are TGTGCCAGCAGCCCGGGACAGGGAAGGACCGGGGAGCTGTTTTTT. This translates into CASSPGQGRTGELFF.

The rearrangement links TRBV15 to TRBJ1-5; 8 bases fit TRBD1. V lost 0 bases and J lost 5; bases outside the gene matches: 3. The germline CDR1 and CDR2 sequences are LNHNV and YYDKDF (reference sequence). CDR3 length equals 15 residues. This CDR3 reads CATSRDGQGDQPQHF. In nucleotides, the CDR3 is TGTGCCACCAGCAGAGATGGACAGGGAGATCAGCCCCAGCATTTT.

The gene calls are TRBV7-2 and TRBJ2-7, with 8 bases matching TRBD1. The CDR3 extends over 15 amino acids. Germline V gene sequence: CDR1 SGHTA, CDR2 FQGNSA. Germline trimming cut 5 bases from V and 3 bases from J; bases unmatched to any gene: 9. Here the CDR3 reads CASSQRQGRNYEQYF. Written as DNA, the CDR3 is TGTGCCAGCAGCCAGCGACAGGGGAGAAACTACGAGCAGTACTTC.

This chain joins TRBV12-3 or TRBV12-4 and TRBJ2-1; no reliable D call. Trimming took off 8 bases at V and 4 bases at J, with 9 bases between the two ends. The CDR3 totals 12 residues. CDR3 residues: CASALPYNEQFF. As DNA, the CDR3 is TGTGCCAGCGCACTCCCATACAATGAGCAGTTCTTC.

The V and J genes are TRBV6-6 and TRBJ1-1, with D perhaps matching TRBD1 (6 bases). Germline CDR1 and CDR2: MNHNY and SVGAGI (reference sequence). The CDR3 totals 13 residues. The V end was cut by 9 bases, the J end by 5 bases, with 16 bases between. The CDR3 sequence: CASKQGEGTEAFF. In DNA, the CDR3 is TGTGCCAGTAAACAGGGTGAGGGGACTGAAGCTTTCTTT.

CDR3 in DNA: TGTGCCAGTTCGAGGCGGGAGGGCCCTCGAGGCGAGACCCAGTACTTC. This translates into CASSRREGPRGETQYF. The chain is built from TRBV19 and TRBJ2-5; 9 nucleotides agree with TRBD2. CDR3 length: 16 amino acids. Trimming took 8 bases from V and 5 from J; bases not matched to a gene: 15. The germline CDR1 and CDR2 sequences are LNHDA and SQIVND (reference sequence).

The CDR3 sequence: CASSPSTGSAAALHF. In nucleotides, the CDR3 is TGTGCCAGCAGTCCGAGTACAGGGAGTGCAGCGGCCCTCCACTTT. The chain employs TRBV28 and TRBJ1-6, with D possibly TRBD1 on 6 matching bases. V lost 5 bases to trimming and J lost 14 bases, with 22 bases between them. The CDR3 totals 15 residues. The V gene's germline CDR1 is MDHEN and CDR2 SYDVKM.

This clone came up once. The chain combines TRBV7-3 with TRBJ2-1; D may be TRBD2 (6 bases). The V gene lost 5 bases and the J gene lost 4 bases, with 12 bases spanning the gap. The CDR3 has 14 amino acids. Per the germline V gene, CDR1 is SGHTA and CDR2 is FQGTGA. Here the CDR3 reads CASSRDFTYNEQFF. CDR3 sequence (DNA): TGTGCCAGCAGCAGGGACTTCACTTACAATGAGCAGTTCTTC.

The chain couples TRBV4-3 to TRBJ2-7; 7 positions agree with TRBD2. CDR1 is LGHNA and CDR2 is YSLEER in the germline V gene. The CDR3 has 15 amino acids. J was trimmed by 4 bases and V by 1 base; bases with no gene match: 7. CDR3 bases: TGCGCCAGCAGCCAAGGGTCCAGCGGGGTATACGAGCAGTACTTC. Its protein is CASSQGSSGVYEQYF.

This clone appeared a single time. Written as DNA, the CDR3 is TGTGCCAGTAGCGTGGGTAGCGGGAGCTACAATGAGCAGTTCTTC. Translation: CASSVGSGSYNEQFF. This chain joins TRBV19 and TRBJ2-1; TRBD2 matches 9 bases. The length of the CDR3 is 15 residues. Germline CDR1 and CDR2: LNHDA and SQIVND (reference sequence). V lost 6 bases, J lost 3 bases, and 6 bases stayed unmatched.

This chain joins TRBV28 and TRBJ2-1, with 11 bases fitting TRBD2. V shed 8 bases and J 11 bases; nucleotides not matched to a gene: 5. Per the germline V gene, CDR1 is MDHEN and CDR2 is SYDVKM. This CDR3 contains 12 residues. CDR3 DNA: TGTGCCAGCTTGTCTAGCGGGGGGAAGCAGTTCTTC. It is translated as CASLSSGGKQFF.

This rearrangement joins TRBV6-5 to TRBJ1-5; D perhaps matches TRBD1 (5 bases). This CDR3 has 13 residues. Germline V lookup: CDR1 MNHEY, CDR2 SVGAGI. V was trimmed by 8 bases and J by 4 bases, leaving 12 bases between them. CDR3 in DNA: TGTGCCAGCGGGGGACGGGGGAATCAGCCCCAGCATTTT. It codes for CASGGRGNQPQHF.

The V and J genes are TRBV10-2 and TRBJ2-1, with TRBD2 identical over 14 bases. Germline V gene lookup returns CDR1 WSHSY and CDR2 SAAADI. Germline trimming cut 5 bases from V and 1 base from J; bases unmatched to any gene: 13. The CDR3 totals 20 residues. CDR3 coding DNA: TGCGCCAGCAGTAACGCAGACACCGGGACTAGCGGGAGTTCCTACAATGAGCAGTTCTTC. Translated: CASSNADTGTSGSSYNEQFF.

The rearrangement uses TRBV10-1 and TRBJ2-1, with D possibly matching TRBD1 (5 bases). CDR1 WNHNN and CDR2 SYGVQD come from the germline V gene (reference sequence). The CDR3 runs 13 residues. V dropped 4 bases and J dropped 8 bases, with 12 bases sitting between them. The CDR3 nucleotides read TGCGCCAGCAGTGTGGGCAGGGCCCATGAGCAGTTCTTC. This codes for CASSVGRAHEQFF.

This sequence joins TRBV28 and TRBJ2-3; 7 bases agree with TRBD1. CDR3 size: 13 residues. V trimming: 8 bases; J trimming: 3 bases; junction bases outside the gene matches: 5. Germline V CDR1 and CDR2: MDHEN, SYDVKM. This CDR3 is CASCRQGTDTQYF. The CDR3 region has the DNA TGTGCCAGCTGTAGACAGGGTACAGATACGCAGTATTTT. Full variable domain (remainder filled in from reference TRBV28 and TRBJ2-3): DVKVTQSSRYLVKRTGEKVFLECVQDMDHENMFWYRQDPGLGLRLIYFSYDVKMKEKGDIPEGYSVSREKKERFSLILESASTNQTSMYLCASCRQGTDTQYFGPGTRLTVL.

This chain uses TRBV14 with TRBJ2-5; the D is unclear. This CDR3 has 14 amino acids. The germline V and J ends were trimmed by 0 bases and 7 bases, with 12 bases remaining between them. Germline lookup yields CDR1 SGHDN and CDR2 FVKESK. In DNA form, the CDR3 reads TGTGCCAGCAGCCAAGATCTAGGCTCTCCGACCCAGTACTTC. As protein: CASSQDLGSPTQYF. The full variable domain, with the rest looked up from reference TRBV14 and TRBJ2-5, is EAGVTQFPSHSVIEKGQTVTLRCDPISGHDNLYWYRRVMGKEIKFLLHFVKESKQDESGMPNNRFLAERTGGTYSTLKVQPAELEDSGVYFCASSQDLGSPTQYFGPGTRLLVL.

The chain recombines TRBV7-2 with TRBJ2-7; TRBD2 is a possible D gene (6 bases). The ends were cut back, 3 bases at V and 4 bases at J, with 16 bases in the middle. The CDR3 runs to 15 residues. Per the germline V gene, CDR1 is SGHTA and CDR2 is FQGNSA. The DNA of the CDR3 is TGTGCCAGCAGCTTTTATTCGGGACTCAGATACGAGCAGTACTTC. Protein: CASSFYSGLRYEQYF. Full variable domain (outside the CDR3, taken from reference TRBV7-2 and TRBJ2-7): GAGVSQSPSNKVTEKGKDVELRCDPISGHTALYWYRQSLGQGLEFLIYFQGNSAPDKSGLPSDRFSAERTGGSVSTLTIQRTQQEDSAVYLCASSFYSGLRYEQYFGPGTRLTVT.

The chain combines TRBV7-3 with TRBJ1-2; 9 positions match TRBD1. This CDR3 spans 13 amino acids. J was trimmed by 6 bases and V by 5 bases; bases with no gene match: 4. Per the germline V gene, CDR1 is SGHTA and CDR2 is FQGTGA. The DNA for the CDR3 is TGTGCCAGCAGCCTACGGACAGGGGATGGCTACACCTTC. Amino acids: CASSLRTGDGYTF.

The chain joins TRBV6-6 to TRBJ2-3; D gene uncertain. The ends were cut back, 5 bases at V and 3 bases at J, with 21 bases in the middle. CDR3 length: 17 amino acids. CDR1 is MNHNY and CDR2 is SVGAGI in the germline V gene (reference sequence). The CDR3 DNA sequence: TGTGCCAGCAGTCCAACGTTACGGTTTAGCCTAACAGATACGCAGTATTTT. The encoded protein is CASSPTLRFSLTDTQYF.

The chain is built from TRBV7-9 and TRBJ1-4; D is possibly TRBD1 (5 bases). This CDR3 has 17 amino acids. Deletions cut 5 bases from V and 8 bases from J, with 24 bases between. Per the germline V gene, CDR1 is SEHNR and CDR2 is FQNEAQ (reference sequence). This CDR3 reads CASSPRVGQGDWEKLFF. The CDR3 DNA reads as TGTGCCAGCAGCCCCCGTGTCGGCCAGGGCGATTGGGAAAAACTGTTTTTT.

The table lists this clone with a few counts. This chain links TRBV30 with TRBJ2-3, with D possibly being TRBD2 (5 bases). The CDR3 runs 14 residues. CDR1 and CDR2 from the germline V gene are GTSNPN and SVGIG (reference sequence). V lost 1 base and J 2 bases, leaving 10 bases between the germline ends. The CDR3, as DNA: TGTGCCTGGAGTGCAACGGGATCCACAGATACGCAGTATTTT. Translating it yields CAWSATGSTDTQYF.

V is TRBV2 and J is TRBJ1-2, with TRBD1 matching over 9 bases. The CDR3 covers 14 residues. V was clipped by 7 bases and J by 5 bases; unmatched bases: 8. Looked up from germline, CDR1 is SNHLY and CDR2 is FYNNEI. The CDR3 DNA reads TGTGCCAGCACCGTTAACAGGGGGCCTTATGGCTACACCTTC. Protein: CASTVNRGPYGYTF.